A selection of T cell receptor beta chains follows, all from one sample in a study of blood T cells in healthy people across ages. TCRdb analysed the 5' RACE reads with MiXCR anew, one entry per CDR3 protein. This table holds 850,000 to 1,000,000 distinct CDR3 sequences, 48% found once. The sequencing input was blood. The source is a man aged 30 to 39 in good health. Each CDR3 is given with its conserved first and last residue. The order of the fields is V gene, clone size, CDR3 length, J gene, D gene, CDR3 DNA, CDR3 protein. A D gene is named only where the DNA matches it firmly. Not all rows give a size; the values are once, few, many and, for expanded clones, a class.

v_gene: TRBV29-1; abundance: -; len: 13; j_gene: TRBJ1-1; d_gene: -; CDR3nt: TGCAGCGTTGTTGTTCTCACGGGGACTGAAGCTTTCTTT; CDR3aa: CSVVVLTGTEAFF
v_gene: TRBV4-1; abundance: -; len: 14; j_gene: TRBJ2-1; d_gene: -; CDR3nt: TGCGCCAGCAGCGGACAAATAGCGGACAATGAGCAGTTCTTC; CDR3aa: CASSGQIADNEQFF
v_gene: TRBV12-3/TRBV12-4; abundance: once; len: 14; j_gene: TRBJ2-7; d_gene: TRBD1; CDR3nt: TGTGCCAGCAGTGTAGGGGCAGGGGGCAACGAGCAGTACTTC; CDR3aa: CASSVGAGGNEQYF
v_gene: TRBV20-1; abundance: -; len: 14; j_gene: TRBJ1-4; d_gene: -; CDR3nt: TGCAGTGCTAGCCCCGCCAGGGTGGGTGAAAAACTGTTTTTT; CDR3aa: CSASPARVGEKLFF
v_gene: TRBV6-6; abundance: few; len: 13; j_gene: TRBJ2-7; d_gene: -; CDR3nt: TGTGCCAGCACCAATGAAAGGAATTACGAGCAGTACTTC; CDR3aa: CASTNERNYEQYF
v_gene: TRBV28; abundance: -; len: 16; j_gene: TRBJ2-3; d_gene: -; CDR3nt: TGTGCCAGCAGTTCCCGGCGGGGTATAGGATCCGATACGCAGTATTTT; CDR3aa: CASSSRRGIGSDTQYF
v_gene: TRBV4-1; abundance: -; len: 15; j_gene: TRBJ2-7; d_gene: -; CDR3nt: TGCGCCAGCAGCCAAGATCAGACAGCCTCTTACGAGCAGTACTTC; CDR3aa: CASSQDQTASYEQYF
v_gene: TRBV11-1; abundance: many; len: 15; j_gene: TRBJ2-1; d_gene: TRBD2; CDR3nt: TGTGCCAGCAGCTTAAACGGGGAGGGATACAATGAGCAGTTCTTC; CDR3aa: CASSLNGEGYNEQFF
v_gene: TRBV6-5; abundance: few; len: 16; j_gene: TRBJ2-3; d_gene: TRBD2; CDR3nt: TGTGCCAGCAGTTACGGCGGTAGCGGGAGGGGAGATACGCAGTATTTT; CDR3aa: CASSYGGSGRGDTQYF
v_gene: TRBV4-1; abundance: -; len: 13; j_gene: TRBJ2-2; d_gene: -; CDR3nt: TGCGCCAGCAGCCACCCGGGCACCGGGGAGCTGTTTTTT; CDR3aa: CASSHPGTGELFF
v_gene: TRBV28; abundance: -; len: 14; j_gene: TRBJ1-1; d_gene: -; CDR3nt: TGTGCCAGCAGTCCGAGGACGGATAACACTGAAGCTTTCTTT; CDR3aa: CASSPRTDNTEAFF
v_gene: TRBV5-1; abundance: -; len: 16; j_gene: TRBJ1-4; d_gene: TRBD1; CDR3nt: TGCGCCAGCAGCCAAACCGCCGACAGGGTTAATGAAAAACTGTTTTTT; CDR3aa: CASSQTADRVNEKLFF
v_gene: TRBV6-2/TRBV6-3; abundance: -; len: 14; j_gene: TRBJ2-5; d_gene: -; CDR3nt: TGTGCCAGCAGCGCGAGGACACCCCGAGAGACCCAGTACTTC; CDR3aa: CASSARTPRETQYF
v_gene: TRBV12-3/TRBV12-4; abundance: many; len: 11; j_gene: TRBJ2-7; d_gene: -; CDR3nt: TGTGCCAGCAGGGATACCTACGAGCAGTACTTC; CDR3aa: CASRDTYEQYF
v_gene: TRBV4-1; abundance: -; len: 14; j_gene: TRBJ1-4; d_gene: -; CDR3nt: TGCGCCAGCAGCCAAGGGAGGCTTGGTGAAAAACTGTTTTTT; CDR3aa: CASSQGRLGEKLFF
v_gene: TRBV6-2/TRBV6-3; abundance: -; len: 14; j_gene: TRBJ2-5; d_gene: -; CDR3nt: TGTGCCAGCAGTTGCGCGTGGTACCAAGAGACCCAGTACTTC; CDR3aa: CASSCAWYQETQYF
v_gene: TRBV20-1; abundance: many; len: 14; j_gene: TRBJ2-7; d_gene: TRBD2; CDR3nt: TGCAGTGCTAGAGTAGGGACTAGCGTGTACGAGCAGTACTTC; CDR3aa: CSARVGTSVYEQYF
v_gene: TRBV9; abundance: -; len: 20; j_gene: TRBJ1-5; d_gene: TRBD1; CDR3nt: TGTGCCAGCAGCGTAGACTATCCGCGACAGGGGAACATTGTGAATCAGCCCCAGCATTTT; CDR3aa: CASSVDYPRQGNIVNQPQHF
v_gene: TRBV6-5; abundance: few; len: 15; j_gene: TRBJ2-3; d_gene: -; CDR3nt: TGTGCCAGCAGCCGGACCGCCGGGCGCACAGATACGCAGTATTTT; CDR3aa: CASSRTAGRTDTQYF
v_gene: TRBV27; abundance: few; len: 17; j_gene: TRBJ2-5; d_gene: TRBD2; CDR3nt: TGTGCCAGCAGTTCGTTACTAGCGGGGGGGCCGAGAGAGACCCAGTACTTC; CDR3aa: CASSSLLAGGPRETQYF
v_gene: TRBV6-1; abundance: -; len: 20; j_gene: TRBJ2-5; d_gene: TRBD2; CDR3nt: TGTGCCAGCAGCCACCCCGCCGGGACTAGCGGGAGAAGGGGCCAAGAGACCCAGTACTTC; CDR3aa: CASSHPAGTSGRRGQETQYF
v_gene: TRBV20-1; abundance: -; len: 13; j_gene: TRBJ2-5; d_gene: -; CDR3nt: TGCAGTGCCGGGGGGACAGTACAAGAGACCCAGTACTTC; CDR3aa: CSAGGTVQETQYF
v_gene: TRBV11-3; abundance: -; len: 13; j_gene: TRBJ2-1; d_gene: -; CDR3nt: TGTGCCAGCAGCGTGAGAGGGGCCTATGAGCAGTTCTTC; CDR3aa: CASSVRGAYEQFF
v_gene: TRBV7-9; abundance: -; len: 15; j_gene: TRBJ2-5; d_gene: -; CDR3nt: TGTGCCAGCAGCGGAAACCGATGGTCGGGAGAGACCCAGTACTTC; CDR3aa: CASSGNRWSGETQYF
v_gene: TRBV20-1; abundance: few; len: 17; j_gene: TRBJ2-4; d_gene: TRBD2; CDR3nt: TGCAGTGCTAGAGCCTTACTAGCGGGCCTTACCAAAAACATTCAGTACTTC; CDR3aa: CSARALLAGLTKNIQYF